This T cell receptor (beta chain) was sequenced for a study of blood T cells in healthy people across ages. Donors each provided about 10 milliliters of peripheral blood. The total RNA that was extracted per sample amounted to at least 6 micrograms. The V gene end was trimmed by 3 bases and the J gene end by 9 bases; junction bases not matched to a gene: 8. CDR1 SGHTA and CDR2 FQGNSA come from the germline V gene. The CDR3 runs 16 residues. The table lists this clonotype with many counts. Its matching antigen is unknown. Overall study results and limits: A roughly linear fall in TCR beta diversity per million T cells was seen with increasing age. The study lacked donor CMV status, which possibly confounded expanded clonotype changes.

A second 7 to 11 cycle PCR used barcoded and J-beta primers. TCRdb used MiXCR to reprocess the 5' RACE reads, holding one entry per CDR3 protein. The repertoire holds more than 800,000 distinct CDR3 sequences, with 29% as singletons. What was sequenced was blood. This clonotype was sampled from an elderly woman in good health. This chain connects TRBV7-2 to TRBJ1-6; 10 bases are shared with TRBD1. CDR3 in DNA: TGTGCCAGCAGCTTCACCGGGACAGGGGTGGCTTCACCCCTCCACTTT. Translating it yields CASSFTGTGVASPLHF.